This paragraph reports one TCR beta chain. The target antigen is unknown. These data come from a study of shared clonotypes between healthy human individuals. The length of the CDR3 is 9 residues. Germline loops: CDR1 DFQATT, CDR2 SNEGSKA (reference sequence). Between the trimmed V and J ends, which lost 6 bases and 4 bases, there was a span of 3 bases. Into CD45RA+ naive and CD45RA-negative memory subsets, the CD4+ cells were split. Under the authors' procedure: Filtering differed because ImmunoSEQ produced junction-only sequences that carried no quality scores. Libraries were prepared by immunoSEQ multiplex PCR; TCRdb keeps only in-frame clonotypes and omits some of them. The V and J calls and the clone size are those of that table, but D and trimming were determined from the DNA. The sample has a few hundred thousand clones; approximately 97% are singletons. Broader study findings: Rarefaction exposed incomplete sorted-subset sequencing despite large depth. An expected dependence of interdonor clonotype sharing on sequencing depth was noted.

Material: naive CD4+ T cells sorted from blood. Subset given: CD45RA+ positively selected. The chain employs TRBV20-1 and TRBJ1-1; the D is unclear. This clonotype was obtained from a young woman in good health. This chain's CDR3 is CSALTEAFF. Written as DNA, the CDR3 is TGCAGTGCCCTCACTGAAGCTTTCTTT.